These 19 T cell receptor beta chains share one sample of origin, sequenced in a study of T-cell reconstitution after alpha-beta-depleted transplantation in children. This sample's TCRbeta library carried unique molecular identifier barcodes. TCRdb redid the calling of the PCR reads with MiXCR, one entry per CDR3 protein. The table lists more than 550,000 distinct CDR3 sequences, about 10% of them singletons. Sample: PBMCs from the stem cell graft donor, taken from the stem cell graft. The receptors were gathered from a human donor who donated a stem cell graft to a child with acute myeloid leukemia.

This clonotype was detected a few times. J is TRBJ1-1 and V is TRBV6-1; no reliable D call. The CDR3 extends over 14 amino acids. Germline CDR1 MNHNS, CDR2 SASEGT. V was shortened by 7 bases and J by 3 bases, with 15 bases between the two germline ends. This CDR3 reads CASNSWGDDTEAFF. The CDR3 region has the DNA TGTGCCAGCAACTCTTGGGGAGACGACACTGAAGCTTTCTTT.

This clonotype was detected ten times or more. This chain joins TRBV11-2 and TRBJ1-4; 8 nucleotides match TRBD1. This CDR3 is built from 16 residues. V lost 5 bases, J lost 2 bases, and 7 bases stayed unmatched. Per germline, CDR1 SGHAT and CDR2 FQNNGV. The CDR3 nucleotides are TGTGCCAGCAGCGCGTTGCGGACAGGGACTAATGAAAAACTGTTTTTT. It codes for CASSALRTGTNEKLFF.

In this sample, this clonotype turned up a few times. This chain joins TRBV3-1 and TRBJ2-2; no clear D. CDR1 and CDR2 (germline): LGHDT, YNNKEL (reference sequence). Trimming took 3 bases from V and 6 from J, leaving 2 bases between them. CDR3 size: 11 residues. CDR3 sequence reads: CASSHAGELFF. The CDR3 region has the DNA TGTGCCAGCAGCCACGCCGGGGAGCTGTTTTTT. Supplemented by reference TRBV3-1 and TRBJ2-2, the full variable domain reads DTAVSQTPKYLVTQMGNDKSIKCEQNLGHDTMYWYKQDSKKFLKIMFSYNNKELIINETVPNRFSPKSPDKAHLNLHINSLELGDSAVYFCASSHAGELFFGEGSRLTVL.

This clonotype has more than one count but fewer than ten. The J gene is TRBJ2-7, the V gene TRBV7-9; 10 positions match TRBD2. Unmatched junction bases numbered 10, after V lost 5 bases and J lost 0 bases. The CDR3 extends over 17 amino acids. Looked up from germline, CDR1 is SEHNR and CDR2 is FQNEAQ (reference sequence). CDR3 sequence reads: CASSRLDASGSSYEQYF. CDR3 nucleotide sequence: TGTGCCAGCAGCCGCCTCGACGCTAGCGGGAGCTCCTACGAGCAGTACTTC.

This rearrangement joins TRBV15 to TRBJ2-5; D not resolved. The CDR3 is 13 residues long. Germline V CDR1 and CDR2: LNHNV, YYDKDF (reference sequence). The V gene lost 5 bases and the J gene lost 2 bases, with 9 bases spanning the gap. This chain's CDR3 is CATSPSIQETQYF. In DNA, the CDR3 is TGTGCCACCAGCCCTTCGATACAAGAGACCCAGTACTTC.

This clonotype was seen more than once but under ten times. V is TRBV7-3 and J is TRBJ2-2; TRBD2 matches 10 bases. V was pared by 4 bases and J by 1 base, with 6 bases of the junction left unmatched. The CDR3 loop spans 17 amino acids. The germline CDR1 and CDR2 sequences are SGHTA and FQGTGA. The CDR3 DNA follows: TGTGCCAGCAGCTCAGGGGGGACTAGCGTGAACACCGGGGAGCTGTTTTTT. Translated: CASSSGGTSVNTGELFF.

This clonotype was counted ten times or more. The rearrangement links TRBV10-3 to TRBJ2-5, with a weak D call TRBD1 (6 bases). The CDR3 covers 11 residues. Germline loops: CDR1 ENHRY, CDR2 SYGVKD. V was clipped by 10 bases and J by 3 bases, with 9 bases between them. DNA of the CDR3: TGTGCCACCAGACAGGAAGAGACCCAGTACTTC. Protein product: CATRQEETQYF.

The chain employs TRBV7-9 and TRBJ2-6; 7 bases are a match to TRBD1. This CDR3 region has 16 residues. V was pared by 5 bases and J by 0 bases, with 4 bases of the junction left unmatched. Germline loops: CDR1 SEHNR, CDR2 FQNEAQ (reference sequence). CDR3 region: CASSKDRSSGANVLTF. In DNA, the CDR3 is TGTGCCAGCAGCAAGGACAGGTCCTCTGGGGCCAACGTCCTGACTTTC.

The rearrangement links TRBV29-1 to TRBJ2-2; D is undetermined. The V gene lost 7 bases and the J gene lost 0 bases, with 12 bases spanning the gap. Germline loops: CDR1 SQVTM, CDR2 ANQGSEA. The CDR3 sequence is 14 residues long. CDR3 bases: TGCAGCGCCTCAACTCCGTCGAACACCGGGGAGCTGTTTTTT. It translates to CSASTPSNTGELFF.

This clonotype was seen a handful of times. The CDR3: CASSPRGGRVEAYEQYF. CDR3 DNA sequence: TGTGCCAGCAGTCCTAGGGGGGGGAGGGTAGAGGCCTACGAGCAGTACTTC. The chain joins TRBV12-3 or TRBV12-4 to TRBJ2-7, with a weak D call TRBD2 (7 bases). V lost 5 bases and J 2 bases, leaving 22 bases between the germline ends. This CDR3 comprises 17 residues.

This clonotype was seen ten or more times. J is TRBJ1-1 and V is TRBV14; 10 nucleotides align to TRBD1. CDR1 and CDR2 from the germline V gene are SGHDN and FVKESK. CDR3 size: 13 residues. V shed 4 bases and J 7 bases; nucleotides not matched to a gene: 3. The CDR3 here is CASSLGTGVEAFF. CDR3 coding DNA: TGTGCCAGCAGCCTCGGGACAGGGGTTGAAGCTTTCTTT.

The CDR3 DNA is TGTGCCAGCAGTTTATTAGCGGGAGGGCCTCAGGAGCAGTACTTC. Residues: CASSLLAGGPQEQYF. The V gene is TRBV28, the J gene TRBJ2-7; 11 bases fit TRBD2. J was trimmed by 7 bases and V by 1 base; bases with no gene match: 6. Germline V gene lookup returns CDR1 MDHEN and CDR2 SYDVKM. The CDR3 is 15 amino acids.

This clonotype was recorded a few times. The gene calls are TRBV18 and TRBJ2-2; D unclear. The CDR3 sequence is 14 residues long. Germline loops: CDR1 KGHSH, CDR2 LQKENI. V dropped 2 bases and J dropped 5 bases, with 9 bases sitting between them. The CDR3 DNA reads as TGTGCCAGCTCACCATTACGAACGACCGGGGAGCTGTTTTTT. Translated, it gives CASSPLRTTGELFF.

This clonotype was counted a few times. The chain is built from TRBV7-3 and TRBJ2-2, with TRBD1 matching over 7 bases. The CDR3 spans 14 residues. The germline CDR1 and CDR2 sequences are SGHTA and FQGTGA. The V gene end was trimmed by 5 bases and the J gene end by 6 bases; junction bases not matched to a gene: 6. The CDR3 sequence is CASSHGTVPGELFF. As DNA, the CDR3 is TGTGCCAGCAGCCATGGGACAGTTCCCGGGGAGCTGTTTTTT.

The rearrangement uses TRBV20-1 and TRBJ2-7; 12 bases map to TRBD2. V shed 1 base, J shed 3 bases, and the junction held 7 bases outside the gene matches. Germline V gene data show CDR1 as DFQATT and CDR2 as SNEGSKA (reference sequence). The CDR3 totals 16 residues. DNA of the CDR3: TGCAGTGCTAGAGTTCGGACTAGCGGGGTAGTCTACGAGCAGTACTTC. This codes for CSARVRTSGVVYEQYF.

There are many counts of this clonotype. The chain has TRBV29-1 and TRBJ2-1; no clear D. Trimming stripped 3 bases from V and 3 bases from J, with 6 bases between. The CDR3 is made up of 12 amino acids. Looked up from germline, CDR1 is SQVTM and CDR2 is ANQGSEA. CDR3 nucleotide sequence: TGCAGCGTTGACGATCTCTACAATGAGCAGTTCTTC. Residues: CSVDDLYNEQFF.

This clonotype was detected a few times. One junction end disagrees with the germline gene, perhaps due to a read error. This chain uses TRBV20-1 with TRBJ2-3; the match to TRBD2 covers 12 bases. Germline V lookup: CDR1 DFQATT, CDR2 SNEGSKA (reference sequence). The CDR3 has 14 residues. The CDR3 loop is CSARATGTSGPGFF. The DNA of the CDR3 is TGCAGTGCTAGAGCAACCGGGACTAGCGGGCCCGGCTTTTTT.

The chain carries TRBV6-5 and TRBJ2-2; 9 bases are a match to TRBD1. The CDR3 totals 16 residues. With V trimmed by 2 bases and J by 5 bases, 6 bases remained unmatched. Germline loops: CDR1 MNHEY, CDR2 SVGAGI. The CDR3 region has the DNA TGTGCCAGCAGTTACCCGGGACAGGGAAGGACCGGGGAGCTGTTTTTT. Translating gives CASSYPGQGRTGELFF.

The chain has TRBV27 and TRBJ2-5, with TRBD2 matching over 7 bases. The CDR3 is 17 amino acids. V lost 4 bases, J lost 4 bases, and 15 bases stayed unmatched. The germline CDR1 and CDR2 sequences are MNHEY and SMNVEV (reference sequence). This chain's CDR3 is CASSSAYAGVQGETQYF. The CDR3 coding sequence is TGTGCCAGCAGTTCCGCCTACGCGGGGGTTCAAGGAGAGACCCAGTACTTC.